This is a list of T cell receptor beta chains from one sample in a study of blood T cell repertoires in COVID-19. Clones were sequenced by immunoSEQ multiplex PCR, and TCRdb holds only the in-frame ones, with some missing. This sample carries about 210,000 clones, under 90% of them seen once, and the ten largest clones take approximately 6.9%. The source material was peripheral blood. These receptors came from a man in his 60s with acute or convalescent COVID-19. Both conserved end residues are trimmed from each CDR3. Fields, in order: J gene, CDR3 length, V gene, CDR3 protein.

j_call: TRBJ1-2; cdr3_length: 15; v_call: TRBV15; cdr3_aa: ATSRDRQGARLDGYT
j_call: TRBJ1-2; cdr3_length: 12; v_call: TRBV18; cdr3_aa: ASSPSDSGGTYT
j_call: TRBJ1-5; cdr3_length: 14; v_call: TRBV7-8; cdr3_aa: ASSADRGRIGQPQH
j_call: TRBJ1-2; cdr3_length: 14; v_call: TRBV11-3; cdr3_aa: ASRFHQKSCNYGYT
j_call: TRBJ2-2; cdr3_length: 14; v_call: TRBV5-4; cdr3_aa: ASSLQQGTHTGELF
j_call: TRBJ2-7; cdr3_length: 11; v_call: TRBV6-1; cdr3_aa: ASSEAAPYEQY
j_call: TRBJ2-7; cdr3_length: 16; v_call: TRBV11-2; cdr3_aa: ASSLFHLRERSSYEQY
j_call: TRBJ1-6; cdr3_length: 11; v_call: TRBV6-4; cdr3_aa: ASSDSTNSPLH
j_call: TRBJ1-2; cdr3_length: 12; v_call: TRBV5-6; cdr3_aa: ASSWGTGNYGYT
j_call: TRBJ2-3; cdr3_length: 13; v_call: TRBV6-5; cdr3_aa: ASSFPAESTDTQY
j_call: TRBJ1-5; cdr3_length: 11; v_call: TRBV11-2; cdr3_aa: ASSQDRGQPQH
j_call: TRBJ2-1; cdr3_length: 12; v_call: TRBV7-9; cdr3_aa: ASSNGQPYNEQF
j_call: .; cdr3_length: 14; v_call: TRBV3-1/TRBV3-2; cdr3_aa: ASSLPRGIKSHPQY
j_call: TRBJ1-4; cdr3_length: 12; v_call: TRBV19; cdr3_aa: ASSIGGSWEKLF
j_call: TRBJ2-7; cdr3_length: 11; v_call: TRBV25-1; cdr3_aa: ASSGAGVNEQY
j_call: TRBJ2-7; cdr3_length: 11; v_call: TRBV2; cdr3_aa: ARGTSGGTEQY
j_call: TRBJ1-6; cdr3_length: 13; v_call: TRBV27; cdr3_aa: ASSRLWGTSSPLH
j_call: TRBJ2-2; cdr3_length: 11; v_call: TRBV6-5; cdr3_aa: ASSRGNTGELF
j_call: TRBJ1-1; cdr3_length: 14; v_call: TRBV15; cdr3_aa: ATSSQGGWGNTEAF
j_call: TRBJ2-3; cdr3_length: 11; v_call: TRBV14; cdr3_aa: ASSLLDTDTQY
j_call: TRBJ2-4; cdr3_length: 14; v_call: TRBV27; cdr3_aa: ASQSVGARNKNIQY
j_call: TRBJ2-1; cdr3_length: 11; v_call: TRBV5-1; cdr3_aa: ASSSTGFNEQF
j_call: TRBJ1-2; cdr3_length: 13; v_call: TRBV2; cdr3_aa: ASSDRQGLNYGYT
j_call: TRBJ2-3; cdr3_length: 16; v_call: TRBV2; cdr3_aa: ASSQPGTWGPEGYTQY
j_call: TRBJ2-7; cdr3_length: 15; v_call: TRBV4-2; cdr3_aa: ASSQEDTGTRIYEQY
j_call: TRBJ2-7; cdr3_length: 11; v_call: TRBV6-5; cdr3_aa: ASSPSGDYEQY
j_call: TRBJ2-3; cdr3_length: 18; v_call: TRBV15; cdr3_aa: ATSSPGLAGGRSSTDTQY
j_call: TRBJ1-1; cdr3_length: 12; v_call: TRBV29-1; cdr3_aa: SVDRGDRVTEAF
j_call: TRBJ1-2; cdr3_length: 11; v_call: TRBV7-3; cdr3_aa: ASSFRGTPPIT
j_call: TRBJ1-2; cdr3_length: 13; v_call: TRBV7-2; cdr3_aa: ASSLVAGGNYGYT
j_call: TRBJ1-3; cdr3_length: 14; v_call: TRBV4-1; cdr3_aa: ASSQEFSSSGNTIY
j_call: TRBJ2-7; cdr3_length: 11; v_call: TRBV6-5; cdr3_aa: ASSYKGMGEQY
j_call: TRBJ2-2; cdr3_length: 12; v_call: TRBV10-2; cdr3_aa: ASSGGLYTGELF
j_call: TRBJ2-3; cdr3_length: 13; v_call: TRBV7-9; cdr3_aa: ASSSGGRARDTQY
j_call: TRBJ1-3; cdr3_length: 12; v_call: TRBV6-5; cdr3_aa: ASTLLRGGNTIY
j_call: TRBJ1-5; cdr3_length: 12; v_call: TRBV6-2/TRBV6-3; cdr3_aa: ASSYWTGDQPQH
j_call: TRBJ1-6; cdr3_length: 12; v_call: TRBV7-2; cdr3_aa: ASSSGLQNSPLH
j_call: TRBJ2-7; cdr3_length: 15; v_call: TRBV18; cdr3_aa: ASSDGTGAFSVYEQY
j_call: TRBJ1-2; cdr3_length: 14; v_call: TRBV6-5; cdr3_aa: ASSYSSQGAPYGYT
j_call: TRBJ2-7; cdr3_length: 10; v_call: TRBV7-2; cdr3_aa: ASSPTSYEQY
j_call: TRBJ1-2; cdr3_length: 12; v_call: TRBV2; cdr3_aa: ASSDDWAGGAST
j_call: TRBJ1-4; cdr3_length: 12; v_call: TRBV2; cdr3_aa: ASRNQGVVEKLF
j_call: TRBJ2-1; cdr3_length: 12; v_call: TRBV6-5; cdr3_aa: ASSIRDRYNEQF
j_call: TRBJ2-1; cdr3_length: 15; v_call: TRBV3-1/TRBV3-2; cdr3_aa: ASSQVSRGLGNNEQF
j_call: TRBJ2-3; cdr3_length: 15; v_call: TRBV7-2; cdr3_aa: ASRTTGLAGDTDTQY
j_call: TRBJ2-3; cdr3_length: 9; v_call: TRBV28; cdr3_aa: ASTLSDTQY
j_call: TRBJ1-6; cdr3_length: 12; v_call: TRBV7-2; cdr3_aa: ASSKGGRTSPLH
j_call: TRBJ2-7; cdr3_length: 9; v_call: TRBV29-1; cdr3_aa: SVDQGYEQY
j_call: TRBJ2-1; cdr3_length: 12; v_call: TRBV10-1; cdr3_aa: ASSDSYRADEQF
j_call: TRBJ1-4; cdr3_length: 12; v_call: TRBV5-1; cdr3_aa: ASSPGTAHEKLF